The 11 T cell receptor beta chains below all came from one sample that was sequenced in a study of cytomegalovirus exposure and HLA in healthy donors. The primer mix had 60 Vbeta and 13 Jbeta primers. Method: immunoSEQ multiplex PCR; TCRdb's copy keeps in-frame clones and lacks some. The sample consists of about 120,000 clones, 65% to 85% of them appearing once. Sequenced input: PBMCs. The receptors were gathered from a woman in her thirties or forties in good health and CMV-seropositive.

V is TRBV19 and J is TRBJ1-1, with unresolved D. Per the germline V gene, CDR1 is LNHDA and CDR2 is SQIVND (reference sequence). V was pared by 3 bases and J by 2 bases, with 13 bases between. The CDR3 has 15 residues. The DNA of the CDR3 is TGTGCCAGTAGTATGGCAGCAGGTACCAACACTGAAGCTTTCTTT. It specifies CASSMAAGTNTEAFF.

This chain links TRBV6-4 with TRBJ2-1, with D perhaps TRBD1 (6 bases). Between the trimmed V and J ends, which lost 2 bases and 1 base, there was a span of 6 bases. Germline V gene lookup returns CDR1 MRHNA and CDR2 SNTAGT. The CDR3 sequence is 14 residues long. CDR3 sequence reads: CASSDRGSYNEQFF. The CDR3 DNA reads as TGTGCCAGCAGTGACAGGGGGTCCTACAATGAGCAGTTCTTC.

This clone was counted once. J is TRBJ1-1 and V is TRBV29-1; possibly TRBD1 for D (6 bases). The V gene lost 4 bases and the J gene lost 0 bases, with 9 bases spanning the gap. The CDR3 is 13 residues long. Germline CDR1 reads SQVTM; CDR2 reads ANQGSEA. This chain's CDR3 is CSVAGVMNTEAFF. In nucleotides, the CDR3 is TGCAGCGTTGCAGGGGTAATGAACACTGAAGCTTTCTTT.

The CDR3 protein is CASSFPDREAFYQPQHF. In nucleotides, the CDR3 is TGTGCCAGCAGTTTCCCGGACAGGGAGGCCTTTTATCAGCCCCAGCATTTT. The chain couples TRBV28 to TRBJ1-5; 8 bases fit TRBD1. V lost 3 bases to trimming and J lost 5 bases; unmatched junction nucleotides: 12. Germline-derived CDR1 and CDR2 are MDHEN and SYDVKM. This CDR3 contains 17 residues.

The chain employs TRBV29-1 and TRBJ2-2; a weak D match, TRBD2 (5 bases). The CDR3 sequence is 11 residues long. V was trimmed by 6 bases and J by 7 bases, leaving 9 bases between them. Per germline, CDR1 SQVTM and CDR2 ANQGSEA. The CDR3 DNA reads TGCAGCGTCCGGGGAGACGGGGAGCTGTTTTTT. Its translation is CSVRGDGELFF.

The chain combines TRBV28 with TRBJ2-6; no definite D call. The length of the CDR3 is 15 residues. V lost 5 bases to trimming and J lost 0 bases, with 8 bases between them. The germline gives CDR1 MDHEN, CDR2 SYDVKM. The CDR3 sequence is CASSPSRSGANVLTF. For the CDR3, the DNA is TGTGCCAGCAGTCCTTCGCGCTCTGGGGCCAACGTCCTGACTTTC. Supplemented by reference TRBV28 and TRBJ2-6, the full variable domain reads DVKVTQSSRYLVKRTGEKVFLECVQDMDHENMFWYRQDPGLGLRLIYFSYDVKMKEKGDIPEGYSVSREKKERFSLILESASTNQTSMYLCASSPSRSGANVLTFGAGSRLTVL.

The chain uses TRBV29-1 and TRBJ2-5; 9 bases fit TRBD1. The ends lost 6 bases at V and 5 bases at J; junction bases unmatched: 25. The germline CDR1 and CDR2 sequences are SQVTM and ANQGSEA. The CDR3 runs 19 residues. In DNA, the CDR3 is TGCAGCGTGTCCCAGAGTCCACCGTTCGGACAGGGGTCGATGGAGACCCAGTACTTC. This translates into CSVSQSPPFGQGSMETQYF.

V and J are TRBV2 and TRBJ1-6; the D is unclear. Germline V gene data show CDR1 as SNHLY and CDR2 as FYNNEI. V lost 2 bases and J lost 8, with 13 bases in between. This CDR3 has 15 residues. DNA for the CDR3: TGTGCCAGCAGTGAAACGGGAGGAACATATTCACCCCTCCACTTT. This translates into CASSETGGTYSPLHF.

The V call is TRBV19, the J call TRBJ1-1, with TRBD1 identical over 7 bases. Trimming took 6 bases from V and 3 from J; bases not matched to a gene: 10. Germline V gives CDR1 LNHDA, CDR2 SQIVND (reference sequence). The CDR3 is 15 residues long. The CDR3, as DNA: TGTGCCAGTAGGCACCCTCGGGACAGAGACACTGAAGCTTTCTTT. Its translation is CASRHPRDRDTEAFF.

This clone occurred many times. This sequence joins TRBV19 and TRBJ1-1; D may be TRBD1 (6 bases). With 5 bases removed from V and 9 bases from J, the gap between germline ends came to 13 bases. There are 12 residues in the CDR3. Germline V gives CDR1 LNHDA, CDR2 SQIVND (reference sequence). The CDR3 DNA reads as TGTGCCAGTAGTCGGACAGTGGTAAAAGCTTTCTTT. Translation: CASSRTVVKAFF.

The chain links TRBV27 to TRBJ2-7; D remains ambiguous. V shed 3 bases and J shed 4 bases, with 13 bases lying between them. This CDR3 has 14 residues. The germline gives CDR1 MNHEY, CDR2 SMNVEV (reference sequence). CDR3 protein: CASSFSTAGYEQYF. The CDR3 coding sequence is TGTGCCAGCAGTTTCTCGACGGCCGGGTACGAGCAGTACTTC.